A single sample is the source of the 8 T cell receptor beta chains below, sequenced in a study of neurological immune-mediated disorders. One entry per CDR3 protein results from TCRdb running MiXCR on the 5' RACE reads. This sample has 30,000 to 35,000 distinct CDR3 sequences, with roughly 25% found just once. Sequenced: CD4+ T cells from blood. The receptors derive from a man aged 50 to 59 with HTLV-1-associated myelopathy (HAM/TSP).

This clonotype was seen repeatedly, ten times or more. The gene calls are TRBV7-6 and TRBJ1-1; D gene uncertain. Trimming stripped 5 bases from V and 11 bases from J, with 18 bases between. This CDR3 region has 13 residues. Germline CDR1 SGHVS, CDR2 FNYEAQ. CDR3 region: CASSPQSYISAFF. DNA of the CDR3: TGTGCCAGCAGCCCCCAGTCGTATATAAGCGCTTTCTTT. Full variable domain (remainder filled in from reference TRBV7-6 and TRBJ1-1): GAGVSQSPRYKVTKRGQDVALRCDPISGHVSLYWYRQALGQGPEFLTYFNYEAQQDKSGLPNDRFSAERPEGSISTLTIQRTEQRDSAMYRCASSPQSYISAFFGQGTRLTVV.

This clonotype showed up many times. The rearrangement joins TRBV20-1 to TRBJ1-2; D may be TRBD1 (5 bases). Trimming shortened V by 8 bases and J by 4 bases, and 14 bases separated the two germline ends. The CDR3 sequence is 12 residues long. Germline V gene lookup returns CDR1 DFQATT and CDR2 SNEGSKA (reference sequence). The CDR3: CSPPDGTYGYTF. In nucleotides, the CDR3 is TGCAGTCCCCCGGACGGGACCTATGGCTACACCTTC.

This clonotype has ten or more counts. This chain links TRBV7-8 with TRBJ2-5; D is ambiguous. The V end lost 5 bases, the J end lost 3 bases, and 10 bases lay between the germline ends. This CDR3 has 13 amino acids. Germline values: CDR1 SGHVS, CDR2 FQNEAQ. The CDR3 DNA sequence: TGTGCCAGCAGCCGCGGACGGAAAGAGACCCAGTACTTC. Translated: CASSRGRKETQYF. Supplemented by reference TRBV7-8 and TRBJ2-5, the full variable domain reads GAGVSQSPRYKVAKRGQDVALRCDPISGHVSLFWYQQALGQGPEFLTYFQNEAQLDKSGLPSDRFFAERPEGSVSTLKIQRTQQEDSAVYLCASSRGRKETQYFGPGTRLLVL.

The chain is built from TRBV5-1 and TRBJ2-2; 10 nucleotides agree with TRBD1. J lost 3 bases, V lost 4 bases, and 3 bases had no gene match. CDR3 length: 15 amino acids. In germline, CDR1 is SGHRS, CDR2 YFSETQ. The CDR3 DNA reads as TGCGCCAGCAGCCTAGGGACAGGGGACACCGGGGAGCTGTTTTTT. This gives the protein CASSLGTGDTGELFF.

This clonotype was counted a few times. The J gene is TRBJ2-6, the V gene TRBV27, with D possibly being TRBD1 (6 bases). This CDR3 has 17 amino acids. Germline assignment: CDR1 MNHEY and CDR2 SMNVEV (reference sequence). Trimming pared 3 bases from V and 2 bases from J, leaving 14 bases between. The CDR3 protein is CASSFYPTGTGANVLTF. DNA for the CDR3: TGTGCCAGCAGTTTTTACCCCACAGGGACTGGGGCCAACGTCCTGACTTTC.

This clonotype was recorded at least ten times. This chain links TRBV29-1 with TRBJ2-3; 11 bases agree with TRBD1. The CDR3 is 14 amino acids. CDR1 and CDR2 (germline): SQVTM, ANQGSEA. With V trimmed by 8 bases and J by 3 bases, 7 bases remained unmatched. The CDR3 sequence: CSHAGQGATDTQYF. The CDR3 region has the DNA TGCAGCCACGCCGGACAGGGGGCTACAGATACGCAGTATTTT.

The chain carries TRBV12-3 or TRBV12-4 and TRBJ1-3; D is undetermined. This CDR3 has 13 residues. Trimming stripped 3 bases from V and 15 bases from J, with 18 bases between. In DNA form, the CDR3 reads TGTGCCAGCAGTTTTGACACGGTTCCACGGAGATATTTT. Amino acids: CASSFDTVPRRYF.

This clonotype was observed at least ten times. The chain carries TRBV19 and TRBJ1-1; D gene unclear. CDR1 LNHDA and CDR2 SQIVND come from the germline V gene (reference sequence). V was clipped by 3 bases and J by 0 bases, with 5 bases between them. The CDR3 spans 13 residues. CDR3 bases: TGTGCCAGTAGTATTCGGATGAACACTGAAGCTTTCTTT. Translation gives CASSIRMNTEAFF.